The 20 T cell receptor beta chains below all came from one sample that was sequenced in a study of blood T cell repertoires in COVID-19 (dated by TCRdb to 2019 to 2021). The receptor library was made with the immunoSEQ multiplex PCR assay. TCRdb mirrors the immuneACCESS table, restricted to in-frame sequences. Some clones are absent from its copies; in checked studies, under half trace to an unresolved V gene, and the reason for the others is unknown. Present in this sample are 30,000 or so clones, 91% of which were seen just once. In total, the top ten clones hold almost 10% of the sample. Material for sequencing was peripheral blood. The receptors here all came from a human donor with active COVID-19. The donor label of this sample is uncertain.

The chain couples TRBV15 to TRBJ1-1; 8 bases agree with TRBD1. The CDR3 length is 13 residues. J was trimmed by 4 bases and V by 4 bases; bases with no gene match: 2. Germline V gene sequence: CDR1 LNHNV, CDR2 YYDKDF (reference sequence). CDR3 amino acids: CATSTTGGTEAFF. The CDR3 DNA sequence: TGTGCCACCAGCACCACAGGGGGCACTGAAGCTTTCTTT.

The V gene is TRBV7-3, the J gene TRBJ2-1; 8 nucleotides match TRBD2. Germline trimming cut 1 base from V and 8 bases from J; bases unmatched to any gene: 4. Germline CDR1 reads SGHTA; CDR2 reads FQGTGA. The CDR3 contains 14 residues. The CDR3 sequence is CASSLRGLDHEQFF. The CDR3 bases are TGTGCCAGCAGCTTAAGGGGACTAGACCATGAGCAGTTCTTC.

This sequence joins TRBV27 and TRBJ1-1; 8 bases are shared with TRBD1. The length of the CDR3 is 14 residues. V was pared by 5 bases and J by 5 bases, with 7 bases of the junction left unmatched. The germline CDR1 and CDR2 sequences are MNHEY and SMNVEV (reference sequence). The CDR3 DNA sequence: TGTGCCAGCAGTCCTCAACAGGGGGTGACTGAAGCTTTCTTT. This codes for CASSPQQGVTEAFF.

The chain joins TRBV15 to TRBJ2-7; no definite D call. The ends were cut back, 0 bases at V and 3 bases at J, with 9 bases in the middle. In germline, CDR1 is LNHNV, CDR2 YYDKDF (reference sequence). The CDR3 is 14 residues long. The CDR3 here is CATSRDGGIYEQYF. CDR3 DNA sequence: TGTGCCACCAGCAGAGATGGTGGCATCTACGAGCAGTACTTC.

The rearrangement joins TRBV29-1 to TRBJ2-7; the D gene is possibly TRBD2 (6 bases). V was clipped by 1 base and J by 3 bases, with 10 bases between them. Germline CDR1 reads SQVTM; CDR2 reads ANQGSEA. The length of the CDR3 is 13 residues. The DNA of the CDR3 is TGCAGCGTTGAAGGGTCGGAGGGCTACGAGCAGTACTTC. Protein: CSVEGSEGYEQYF.

J is TRBJ2-7 and V is TRBV19; 12 nucleotides line up with TRBD2. CDR1 LNHDA and CDR2 SQIVND come from the germline V gene (reference sequence). V trimming: 3 bases; J trimming: 6 bases; junction bases outside the gene matches: 9. The CDR3 spans 16 residues. The CDR3 sequence: CASSILAASGRGEQYF. CDR3 in DNA: TGTGCCAGTAGTATCCTAGCGGCTAGCGGGAGGGGCGAGCAGTACTTC.

This chain connects TRBV7-2 to TRBJ2-7; D might be TRBD1 (6 bases). This CDR3 spans 16 amino acids. The V end lost 1 base, the J end lost 4 bases, and 17 bases lay between the germline ends. Germline loops: CDR1 SGHTA, CDR2 FQGNSA. This CDR3 is CASSLGRNRASYEQYF. The CDR3 DNA sequence: TGTGCCAGCAGCTTAGGTAGGAACAGGGCCAGTTACGAGCAGTACTTC.

The gene calls are TRBV7-8 and TRBJ2-6; D is perhaps TRBD2 (5 bases). V shed 5 bases and J shed 11 bases, with 16 bases lying between them. The CDR3 is 14 amino acids. The germline CDR1 and CDR2 sequences are SGHVS and FQNEAQ. The CDR3 spells CASSPRWTADVLTF. The CDR3 DNA reads TGTGCCAGCAGCCCACGGTGGACTGCAGACGTCCTGACTTTC.

The rearrangement uses TRBV12-3 or TRBV12-4 and TRBJ1-1; tentative D call: TRBD1 (5 bases). The CDR3 runs 11 residues. With 5 bases removed from V and 11 bases from J, the gap between germline ends came to 12 bases. As DNA, the CDR3 is TGTGCCAGCAGTACTGGGGCGCGGGCTTTCTTT. As protein: CASSTGARAFF.

This clone was seen just once. This rearrangement joins TRBV9 to TRBJ2-5, with a possible D match to TRBD2 (6 bases). Per germline, CDR1 SGDLS and CDR2 YYNGEE. This CDR3 has 14 amino acids. V shed 0 bases and J shed 2 bases, with 8 bases lying between them. The CDR3 reads CASSVVGGQETQYF. The CDR3 nucleotides are TGTGCCAGCAGCGTAGTCGGAGGGCAAGAGACCCAGTACTTC.

The chain employs TRBV30 and TRBJ1-5, with TRBD1 as a possible D gene (6 bases). Germline V gives CDR1 GTSNPN, CDR2 SVGIG (reference sequence). Trimming took 2 bases from V and 5 from J, leaving 16 bases between them. There are 15 residues in the CDR3. CDR3: CAWSRGQPGDQPQHF. The CDR3 DNA is TGTGCCTGGAGTAGAGGACAGCCCGGAGATCAGCCCCAGCATTTT.

The rearrangement uses TRBV18 and TRBJ1-2; 7 bases agree with TRBD1. J lost 14 bases, V lost 5 bases, and 11 bases had no gene match. This CDR3 is 12 amino acids long. CDR1 is KGHSH, CDR2 LQKENI, per germline. CDR3 coding DNA: TGTGCCAGCTCATTGAAACGGGACAGCTCGACCTTC. Protein: CASSLKRDSSTF.

The chain has TRBV6-1 and TRBJ2-5, with D perhaps TRBD2 (6 bases). Trimming cost V 0 bases and J 5 bases, with 13 bases left between them. Looked up from germline, CDR1 is MNHNS and CDR2 is SASEGT. CDR3 length equals 15 residues. The CDR3 bases are TGTGCCAGCAGTGAAGCGACGACTAGTTGGGAGACCCAGTACTTC. Protein sequence: CASSEATTSWETQYF.

V gene TRBV15 combines with J gene TRBJ2-5; TRBD1 agrees at 10 bases. Germline V gene lookup returns CDR1 LNHNV and CDR2 YYDKDF (reference sequence). Trimming at V came to 4 bases and at J to 3 bases, leaving 5 bases not matched to a gene. The CDR3 sequence is 15 residues long. The DNA for the CDR3 is TGTGCCACCAGCACACCCGGGACAGGGGAAGAGACCCAGTACTTC. It encodes CATSTPGTGEETQYF.

V and J are TRBV6-5 and TRBJ2-7; TRBD2 matches at 7 bases. Trimming removed 6 bases from V and 2 bases from J; junction bases left unmatched: 4. CDR1 is MNHEY, CDR2 SVGAGI, per germline. CDR3 length: 13 amino acids. CDR3 residues: CASRASGTYEQYF. CDR3 nucleotides: TGTGCCAGCAGGGCTAGCGGTACCTACGAGCAGTACTTC.

The chain has TRBV27 and TRBJ2-3, with 10 bases fitting TRBD2. CDR3 size: 15 residues. Germline values: CDR1 MNHEY, CDR2 SMNVEV (reference sequence). Trimming took 4 bases from V and 4 from J; bases not matched to a gene: 5. CDR3: CASSSSGRGADTQYF. Here the CDR3 DNA reads TGTGCCAGCAGTTCCAGCGGGAGGGGTGCAGATACGCAGTATTTT.

The chain carries TRBV6-2 or TRBV6-3 and TRBJ2-3, with TRBD2 matching 10 bases. The CDR3 is 13 residues long. Per germline, CDR1 MNHEY and CDR2 SVGEGT. V gave up 5 bases and J gave up 5 bases; unmatched junction bases: 1. DNA for the CDR3: TGTGCCAGCAGTCTAGCGGGAGTAGATACGCAGTATTTT. It encodes CASSLAGVDTQYF.

The rearrangement joins TRBV5-6 to TRBJ2-7, with TRBD1 matching 9 bases. The CDR3 covers 15 residues. CDR1 SGHDT and CDR2 YYEEEE come from the germline V gene. V lost 2 bases and J lost 4; bases outside the gene matches: 7. CDR3 residues: CASSFLGTGSYEQYF. In DNA form, the CDR3 reads TGTGCCAGCAGCTTTTTAGGGACAGGGTCATACGAGCAGTACTTC.

The rearrangement uses TRBV6-6 and TRBJ1-1; TRBD1 might be the D (5 bases). CDR1 is MNHNY, CDR2 SVGAGI, per germline (reference sequence). The CDR3 is made up of 13 amino acids. Trimming stripped 5 bases from V and 0 bases from J, with 7 bases between. CDR3 loop: CASSKTVNTEAFF. The CDR3 nucleotides are TGTGCCAGCAGTAAGACAGTGAACACTGAAGCTTTCTTT.

V is TRBV19 and J is TRBJ2-7; D is unclear. V was cut by 2 bases and J by 3 bases, with 11 bases left in between. In germline, CDR1 is LNHDA, CDR2 SQIVND (reference sequence). CDR3 length equals 14 residues. This CDR3 is CASSITSAHYEQYF. The DNA of the CDR3 is TGTGCCAGTAGTATAACCAGCGCCCACTACGAGCAGTACTTC.